The T cell receptor beta chain under discussion was sequenced for a study of blood T cell repertoires in COVID-19. The authors' processing: Estimates of nucleated cell counts were drawn from the amplification of reference gene primers. Here immunoSEQ multiplex PCR was the method, and the copy in TCRdb shows in-frame clones only, minus some. V and J calls and clone size are given by that table; D and trimming were obtained from the DNA. The top ten hold about 11% of the sample, which has over 150,000 clones, roughly four fifths seen once. Material: PBMCs or T cells enriched from blood (not recorded which). The TCR originated in a man aged 40-49 years who had recovered from COVID-19.

CDR3 coding DNA: TGTGCCAGCAGCCAAGATCAGGGACTAGCAAGAACGCAGTATTTT. Translating it yields CASSQDQGLARTQYF. The gene calls are TRBV14 and TRBJ2-3; TRBD2 matches at 9 bases. This CDR3 region has 15 residues. V trimming: 0 bases; J trimming: 9 bases; junction bases outside the gene matches: 7. Germline V gives CDR1 SGHDN, CDR2 FVKESK.